This T cell receptor beta chain appears in the sequencing data of a study of blood T cell repertoires in COVID-19. Study background: There were acute and convalescent COVID-19 samples, and they came from the United States, Italy and Spain.

Only in-frame clones appear in the TCRdb table, and some are missing; sequencing was by immunoSEQ multiplex PCR. The sample yields about 190,000 clones, about 81% seen once. The CDR3 extends over 14 amino acids. The germline V gene encodes CDR1 LGHDT and CDR2 YNNKEL (reference sequence). V was shortened by 4 bases and J by 6 bases, with 15 bases between the two germline ends. Cohort placement rested on clinical history that participants reported themselves. What the recovered Cohort 3 donors had was two negative PCRs, clearance, or symptom resolution. The clonotype comes from a woman in her twenties or thirties who had recovered from COVID-19. Sequencing was carried out using PBMCs or T cells enriched from blood (not recorded which). The chain links TRBV3-1 (or the pseudogene TRBV3-2) to TRBJ1-1, with D unclear. As DNA, the CDR3 is TGTGCCAGCAGCCTACCCAGTGGGAGCCCTGAAGCTTTCTTT. Translating gives CASSLPSGSPEAFF.